The sample holds a few counts of the clone carrying this TCR beta chain. These data originate in a study of regulatory and conventional T cells in RAG deficiency. Regulatory T cells were sorted from blood as CD4+ CD25-high CD127-low cells. The table came from immunoSEQ multiplex PCR; TCRdb's copy has only in-frame clones and leaves some out. Of tens of thousands of clones in the sample, over 80% were seen once. The length of the CDR3 is 17 residues. Germline CDR1 and CDR2: ENHRY and SYGVKD. Trimming shortened V by 0 bases and J by 1 base, and 16 bases separated the two germline ends. In addition, the sample was reused for a study of regulatory T cells. Per that study: Amplification used 52 TRBV primers and 13 TRBJ primers.

This receptor was identified in a human donor in good health. The chain carries TRBV10-3 and TRBJ2-7, with D maybe TRBD2 (6 bases). The sample consisted of Tregs sorted from blood. CDR3: CAISESVGGAASYEQYF. The CDR3 DNA sequence: TGTGCCATCAGTGAGTCTGTCGGGGGTGCTGCGTCCTACGAGCAGTACTTC.